The 30 T cell receptor beta chains below come from one sample, sequenced in a study of CD8 T cells in ankylosing spondylitis (dated by TCRdb to 2016 to 2017). General study outcomes and caveats: Blood from ankylosing spondylitis patients appeared to be characterized by a TCR beta motif made up of eight highly homologous amino acid variants.

The antigens these receptors bind are not known. Libraries were built with 5' RACE. Sequenced on an Illumina HiSeq 2500. The raw public data were reprocessed by TCRdb itself: fastp quality trimming at Q25, MiXCR clonotype calling, in-frame beta chains only. Identical CDR3 proteins give one entry, which carries the most common genes and DNA. Here the sample has about 220,000 distinct CDR3 sequences; approximately 16% occur a single time. Roughly 43% of the sample comes from the top ten. Sequencing used blood, either unsorted or a sorted T cell fraction (not recorded which). The receptor source for this set is a male donor with ankylosing spondylitis.

J is TRBJ1-2 and V is TRBV7-2; TRBD1 is a possible D gene (6 bases). Germline CDR1 SGHTA, CDR2 FQGNSA. V lost 1 base and J lost 8, with 11 bases in between. The CDR3 consists of 13 residues. The CDR3 sequence is CASSLDQGTGYTF. The CDR3 nucleotides read TGTGCCAGCAGCTTAGATCAGGGGACCGGCTACACCTTC.

This clonotype was seen only a few times. This chain joins TRBV28 and TRBJ2-4; D call uncertain. With 3 bases removed from V and 0 bases from J, the gap between germline ends came to 12 bases. This CDR3 has 16 residues. CDR1 is MDHEN and CDR2 is SYDVKM in the germline V gene. The CDR3 region has the DNA TGTGCCAGCAGTTTGCAATGGGCCTTAGCCAAAAACATTCAGTACTTC. The encoded protein is CASSLQWALAKNIQYF.

In its sample, this clonotype was seen a few times. J is TRBJ2-2 and V is TRBV4-1; D gene unclear. This CDR3 has 16 amino acids. Germline V gene lookup returns CDR1 MGHRA and CDR2 YSYEKL. V gave up 4 bases and J gave up 1 base, with 13 bases separating them. The chain's CDR3 is CASSPYWNLNTGELFF. CDR3 DNA sequence: TGCGCCAGCAGCCCCTACTGGAACCTGAACACCGGGGAGCTGTTTTTT.

This clonotype turned up a few times. The chain is built from TRBV4-3 and TRBJ2-7; 7 bases map to TRBD2. This CDR3 contains 19 residues. Germline loops: CDR1 LGHNA, CDR2 YSLEER. The V and J ends lost 4 bases and 6 bases, in that order; junction bases with no gene match: 24. Here the CDR3 DNA reads TGCGCCAGCAGCCCGCGGGTGGAGGTAACGGGAGGCCCCCTCGGCGAGCAGTACTTC. Protein: CASSPRVEVTGGPLGEQYF.

This clonotype was counted a few times. The genes are TRBV3-1 and TRBJ2-2; unclear D gene. CDR1 and CDR2 (germline): LGHDT, YNNKEL (reference sequence). The length of the CDR3 is 15 residues. Trimming stripped 0 bases from V and 6 bases from J, with 11 bases between. CDR3 in amino acids: CASSQERLAPGELFF. The CDR3 DNA reads TGTGCCAGCAGCCAAGAACGTCTCGCCCCCGGGGAGCTGTTTTTT.

This clonotype was found many times. The V gene is TRBV29-1, the J gene TRBJ2-7; D possibly corresponds to TRBD2 (6 bases). Germline lookup yields CDR1 SQVTM and CDR2 ANQGSEA. The CDR3 contains 14 residues. V was shortened by 4 bases and J by 1 base, with 14 bases between the two germline ends. The CDR3 nucleotides are TGCAGCGTTGTAGGGGACTTCGGGTCCTACGAGCAGTACTTC. Its protein is CSVVGDFGSYEQYF.

The chain joins TRBV12-3 or TRBV12-4 to TRBJ1-2; no clear D gene. The V end was cut by 1 base, the J end by 3 bases, with 12 bases between. The CDR3 is made up of 15 amino acids. The chain's CDR3 is CASSLDVALDYGYTF. The DNA for the CDR3 is TGTGCCAGCAGTTTAGACGTAGCCTTGGACTATGGCTACACCTTC.

For the CDR3, the DNA is TGTGCCAGTAGTATCGGAGGGGAAGAGACCCAGTACTTC. This gives the protein CASSIGGEETQYF. This chain uses TRBV19 with TRBJ2-5; TRBD2 might be the D (6 bases). Trimming shortened V by 3 bases and J by 3 bases, and 8 bases separated the two germline ends. CDR1 and CDR2 from the germline V gene are LNHDA and SQIVND (reference sequence). The CDR3 spans 13 residues.

The chain carries TRBV27 and TRBJ1-6; D unclear. Trimming pared 3 bases from V and 5 bases from J, leaving 8 bases between. The CDR3 consists of 14 residues. CDR1 MNHEY and CDR2 SMNVEV come from the germline V gene (reference sequence). This CDR3 is CASSFFLDNSPLHF. DNA of the CDR3: TGTGCCAGCAGTTTTTTTTTGGATAATTCACCCCTCCACTTT.

V usage is TRBV28 and J usage is TRBJ2-7; a possible D gene is TRBD1 (5 bases). CDR1 MDHEN and CDR2 SYDVKM come from the germline V gene. CDR3 length: 14 amino acids. With 3 bases removed from V and 2 bases from J, the gap between germline ends came to 11 bases. The CDR3 loop reads CASSFQGGTYEQYF. Here the CDR3 DNA reads TGTGCCAGCAGTTTTCAGGGTGGAACCTACGAGCAGTACTTC. Filled out from reference TRBV28 and TRBJ2-7, the complete variable domain reads DVKVTQSSRYLVKRTGEKVFLECVQDMDHENMFWYRQDPGLGLRLIYFSYDVKMKEKGDIPEGYSVSREKKERFSLILESASTNQTSMYLCASSFQGGTYEQYFGPGTRLTVT.

This clonotype was seen many times. DNA of the CDR3: TGTGCCAGCAGAGTCGACGGGTTTAGCAATCAGCCCCAGCATTTT. Translated, it gives CASRVDGFSNQPQHF. This chain joins TRBV6-1 and TRBJ1-5; D remains unclear. The CDR3 consists of 15 residues. Germline V CDR1 and CDR2: MNHNS, SASEGT. Trimming left V 6 bases short and J 0 bases short, with 12 bases between.

The V gene is TRBV20-1, the J gene TRBJ2-5; 8 bases agree with TRBD2. This CDR3 is built from 14 residues. Germline-derived CDR1 and CDR2 are DFQATT and SNEGSKA (reference sequence). Trimming took 7 bases from V and 3 from J; bases not matched to a gene: 10. The CDR3 here is CSVQPALAEETQYF. The CDR3 DNA reads as TGCAGTGTCCAGCCTGCACTAGCGGAAGAGACCCAGTACTTC.

In its sample, this clonotype was seen a few times. This chain uses TRBV9 with TRBJ1-5; 7 nucleotides agree with TRBD1. This CDR3 is built from 15 residues. The germline gives CDR1 SGDLS, CDR2 YYNGEE. V shed 3 bases, J shed 4 bases, and the junction held 7 bases outside the gene matches. The CDR3 reads CASSAAGQLNQPQHF. In nucleotides, the CDR3 is TGTGCCAGCAGCGCTGCGGGACAGCTAAATCAGCCCCAGCATTTT.

This clonotype appeared a few times. Here the CDR3 reads CASSPRDRNEETQYF. DNA of the CDR3: TGTGCCAGCAGCCCCCGGGACAGGAACGAGGAGACCCAGTACTTC. The chain employs TRBV7-9 and TRBJ2-5; 8 bases map to TRBD1. The CDR3 length is 15 residues. CDR1 is SEHNR and CDR2 is FQNEAQ in the germline V gene (reference sequence). The V gene end was trimmed by 5 bases and the J gene end by 5 bases; junction bases not matched to a gene: 10.

In its sample, this clonotype was seen once. This chain links TRBV5-5 with TRBJ1-2; tentatively, D is TRBD1 (6 bases). CDR3 length: 15 amino acids. V was shortened by 2 bases and J by 0 bases, with 11 bases between the two germline ends. CDR1 is SGHKS and CDR2 is YYEKEE in the germline V gene (reference sequence). The CDR3 DNA sequence: TGTGCCAGCAGCTTTTTCGGACAGCCTAACTATGGCTACACCTTC. Residues: CASSFFGQPNYGYTF.

In its sample, this clonotype was seen a few times. This chain connects TRBV7-3 to TRBJ2-2; no firm D call. The CDR3 is 14 amino acids. Germline CDR1 is SGHTA and CDR2 is FQGTGA. V was clipped by 3 bases and J by 4 bases, with 9 bases between them. CDR3 bases: TGTGCCAGCAGCTTTGGGCGAGGCACCGGGGAGCTGTTTTTT. Translating gives CASSFGRGTGELFF.

The sample holds a few counts of this clonotype. The V gene is TRBV5-5, the J gene TRBJ2-3; 8 bases map to TRBD2. From germline, CDR1 is SGHKS and CDR2 YYEKEE (reference sequence). Trimming removed 3 bases from V and 4 bases from J; junction bases left unmatched: 4. The CDR3 spans 14 residues. This CDR3 is CASSWTSSADTQYF. The CDR3 coding sequence is TGTGCCAGCAGCTGGACTAGCAGCGCAGATACGCAGTATTTT. Using reference TRBV5-5 and TRBJ2-3 for the parts outside the CDR3, the full variable domain is DAGVTQSPTHLIKTRGQQVTLRCSPISGHKSVSWYQQVLGQGPQFIFQYYEKEERGRGNFPDRFSARQFPNYSSELNVNALLLGDSALYLCASSWTSSADTQYFGPGTRLTVL.

The genes are TRBV7-9 and TRBJ1-2; D unclear. The CDR3 runs 13 residues. The V end was cut by 6 bases, the J end by 8 bases, with 16 bases between. CDR1 and CDR2 (germline): SEHNR, FQNEAQ (reference sequence). Here the CDR3 reads CASSPPRGEGYTF. CDR3 nucleotide sequence: TGTGCCAGCAGTCCCCCCCGTGGGGAAGGCTACACCTTC.

This clonotype came up a few times. The genes are TRBV29-1 and TRBJ2-1, with 10 nucleotides matching TRBD2. J lost 7 bases, V lost 4 bases, and 10 bases had no gene match. The CDR3 length is 15 residues. Germline loops: CDR1 SQVTM, CDR2 ANQGSEA. The CDR3 is CSVAGLSGRANEQFF. CDR3 sequence (DNA): TGCAGCGTTGCGGGACTAAGCGGGAGGGCAAATGAGCAGTTCTTC.

This clonotype was observed many times. The V call is TRBV7-3, the J call TRBJ2-1; 10 bases line up with TRBD2. The CDR3 runs to 15 residues. V lost 2 bases, J lost 2 bases, and 0 bases stayed unmatched. Germline V gene data show CDR1 as SGHTA and CDR2 as FQGTGA. The CDR3 DNA follows: TGTGCCAGCAGCTTACTAGCGGGGGCCTACAATGAGCAGTTCTTC. It codes for CASSLLAGAYNEQFF.

This clonotype was recorded a few times. The chain has TRBV27 and TRBJ2-7; D remains unclear. This CDR3 region has 13 residues. Germline-derived CDR1 and CDR2 are MNHEY and SMNVEV (reference sequence). V gave up 4 bases and J gave up 4 bases, with 11 bases separating them. The DNA of the CDR3 is TGTGCCAGCAGTTACGGTATGAGGTACGAGCAGTACTTC. Protein sequence: CASSYGMRYEQYF.

In this sample, this clonotype turned up a few times. The chain couples TRBV6-2 or TRBV6-3 to TRBJ2-7, with TRBD2 as a possible D gene (6 bases). The length of the CDR3 is 14 residues. CDR1 is MNHEY, CDR2 SVGEGT, per germline. Trimming stripped 6 bases from V and 3 bases from J, with 15 bases between. CDR3 bases: TGTGCCAGCAGAGAACGGGAGTTCGTCTACGAGCAGTACTTC. This translates into CASREREFVYEQYF.

This clonotype showed up just a few times. This rearrangement joins TRBV30 to TRBJ2-7; possibly TRBD1 or TRBD2 for D (5 bases each). Germline CDR1 GTSNPN, CDR2 SVGIG (reference sequence). Trimming shortened V by 7 bases and J by 2 bases, and 12 bases separated the two germline ends. The CDR3 contains 12 residues. The CDR3 here is CAFRDGTYEQYF. The CDR3 DNA sequence: TGTGCCTTCCGGGACGGTACCTACGAGCAGTACTTC.

The V call is TRBV7-9, the J call TRBJ2-3; 7 bases map to TRBD2. This CDR3 has 17 amino acids. With 1 base clipped from V and 3 bases from J, the junction kept 10 bases outside the gene matches. From germline, CDR1 is SEHNR and CDR2 FQNEAQ (reference sequence). The CDR3 loop is CASSLGGGGSPTDTQYF. As DNA, the CDR3 is TGTGCCAGCAGCTTAGGGGGAGGCGGGAGCCCAACAGATACGCAGTATTTT.

The sample holds many counts of this clonotype. The CDR3 DNA reads TGCAGTGCTAGAGATGTAGCCTTGCAGGTGGGCGACACTGAAGCTTTCTTT. This codes for CSARDVALQVGDTEAFF. This chain connects TRBV20-1 to TRBJ1-1; no definite D call. The germline CDR1 and CDR2 sequences are DFQATT and SNEGSKA (reference sequence). The ends were cut back, 0 bases at V and 3 bases at J, with 20 bases in the middle. The CDR3 extends over 17 amino acids.

The chain recombines TRBV5-5 with TRBJ1-1, with unresolved D. Germline V lookup: CDR1 SGHKS, CDR2 YYEKEE (reference sequence). CDR3 length: 14 amino acids. The V end was cut by 0 bases, the J end by 6 bases, with 12 bases between. The CDR3 here is CASSLGAKVAEAFF. DNA for the CDR3: TGTGCCAGCAGCTTGGGTGCAAAGGTCGCTGAAGCTTTCTTT.

V and J are TRBV11-3 and TRBJ1-1, with a possible D match to TRBD1 (5 bases). This CDR3 has 14 amino acids. The germline V gene has CDR1 SGHNT and CDR2 YENEEA. Trimming removed 6 bases at V and 2 bases at J, with 13 bases between. For the CDR3, the DNA is TGTGCCAGCAGTTTTGGGGGATTCAACACTGAAGCTTTCTTT. Translation gives CASSFGGFNTEAFF.

This clonotype has a handful of counts. This chain joins TRBV7-9 and TRBJ2-7; 7 bases line up with TRBD1. The CDR3 sequence is 14 residues long. J was trimmed by 2 bases and V by 5 bases; bases with no gene match: 6. Germline lookup yields CDR1 SEHNR and CDR2 FQNEAQ (reference sequence). CDR3 DNA sequence: TGTGCCAGCAGCCTTAGGGACAGCGCCTACGAGCAGTACTTC. This gives the protein CASSLRDSAYEQYF.

This clonotype was seen more than once but under ten times. The CDR3: CASTQGLAADTQYF. DNA for the CDR3: TGTGCCAGCACCCAGGGACTAGCGGCAGATACGCAGTATTTT. V gene TRBV6-1 combines with J gene TRBJ2-3, with 11 bases identical to TRBD2. The germline CDR1 and CDR2 sequences are MNHNS and SASEGT. Trimming at V came to 7 bases and at J to 4 bases, leaving 4 bases not matched to a gene. The CDR3 totals 14 residues.

Only a few counts were recorded for this clonotype. J is TRBJ1-4 and V is TRBV7-9; D possibly corresponds to TRBD1 (6 bases). The CDR3 is made up of 13 amino acids. Germline-derived CDR1 and CDR2 are SEHNR and FQNEAQ (reference sequence). With 5 bases removed from V and 7 bases from J, the gap between germline ends came to 11 bases. The CDR3, as DNA: TGTGCCAGCAGCCACAGGGAAACTGAAAAACTGTTTTTT. Amino acids: CASSHRETEKLFF.